This T cell receptor (beta chain) originates from a study of blood T cell repertoires in COVID-19 (dated by TCRdb to about 2020). Study-level background: Collaborator samples came from the United States, Italy and Spain and covered acute and convalescent phases of COVID-19. Subjects who had been exposed to COVID-19, were actively infected with it, or had recovered from it provided the deeply sampled blood TCRbeta repertoires that made up the dataset. Samples came from the ongoing ImmuneRACE study (first 160 participants) plus 1,254 subjects from 6 global collaborators. The repertoires were made available in a free public database intended to serve as a resource for research on the immune response to SARS-CoV-2. Where available, HLA class I and class II types were obtained from metadata supplied by the sample provider rather than from assay-based typing. The prospective study material was composed of cDNA or gDNA derived from T cells, B-cell-depleted T cells, or PBMCs. Sample metadata almost always included a de-identified subject ID, COVID-19 status, age in years and sex. Study-level results and caveats: Clinical and demographic metadata were provided uncurated, with the amount varying by source and participant.

A remark on this clone: Which antigen it targets is not known. No much larger clone exists at a distance of one base, and base qualities are not known.

The immunoSEQ Assay, a bias-controlled multiplex PCR, was used to amplify TCRbeta CDR3 regions from genomic DNA. The authors processed their data as follows. The number of nucleated cells in each sample was estimated from the amplification of reference gene primers within the assay. Sequence reads were collapsed and filtered to measure the absolute abundance of every unique TCRbeta CDR3 rearrangement. For each sample, productive Simpson clonality was calculated by taking the square root of Simpson's diversity index across productive rearrangements. What TCRdb holds here is the immuneACCESS table cut down to in-frame rearrangements. Part of the clones is not present; checked against another copy, under half of the missing clones reflect an unresolved V gene, and the others are unexplained. V and J calls and clone size come straight from that table; D and trimming were deduced from the DNA. This sample is represented by 360,000 or so clones; 75% to 90% of them were singletons. The biggest ten clones account for less than 6% of the sample.

The junction carries 13 bases between V and J, which are trimmed by 1 base and 0 bases respectively. In the germline V gene (reference sequence), CDR1 corresponds to LGHDT and CDR2 to YNNKEL. The CDR3 holds 17 amino acids from the cysteine to the phenylalanine. Only the CDR3 part of the read is kept: 51 bases, read in frame from the first base. Participants in the prospective study were aged roughly 18 to 89 years, lived in 24 United States geographic areas, and enrolled through a virtual design. In the prospective study, cohorts were assigned on the basis of participant-reported clinical history obtained from a screening survey and a study questionnaire. Recovered participants in ImmuneRACE Cohort 3 were defined as having two consecutive negative NP/OP PCR tests, clearance from a healthcare professional, or resolution of symptoms. In the prospective study, mobile phlebotomists collected whole blood, serum and a nasopharyngeal or oropharyngeal swab from each participant. Prospective study participants could optionally give additional blood draws and questionnaires over a roughly 2-month period. Prospective study blood samples were shipped either frozen or at room temperature before DNA extraction.

This receptor chain uses TRBV3-1 (or the pseudogene TRBV3-2) and TRBJ1-3; no D gene is confidently identified. Sequenced input: PBMCs or T cells enriched from blood (not recorded which). The sequence derives from a woman between 45 and 60 years old who had recovered from COVID-19. The DNA sequence is as follows: TGTGCCAGCAGCCAAGTCGCCGCCTGGAGCTCTGGAAACACCATATATTTT. Its protein reads: CASSQVAAWSSGNTIYF.